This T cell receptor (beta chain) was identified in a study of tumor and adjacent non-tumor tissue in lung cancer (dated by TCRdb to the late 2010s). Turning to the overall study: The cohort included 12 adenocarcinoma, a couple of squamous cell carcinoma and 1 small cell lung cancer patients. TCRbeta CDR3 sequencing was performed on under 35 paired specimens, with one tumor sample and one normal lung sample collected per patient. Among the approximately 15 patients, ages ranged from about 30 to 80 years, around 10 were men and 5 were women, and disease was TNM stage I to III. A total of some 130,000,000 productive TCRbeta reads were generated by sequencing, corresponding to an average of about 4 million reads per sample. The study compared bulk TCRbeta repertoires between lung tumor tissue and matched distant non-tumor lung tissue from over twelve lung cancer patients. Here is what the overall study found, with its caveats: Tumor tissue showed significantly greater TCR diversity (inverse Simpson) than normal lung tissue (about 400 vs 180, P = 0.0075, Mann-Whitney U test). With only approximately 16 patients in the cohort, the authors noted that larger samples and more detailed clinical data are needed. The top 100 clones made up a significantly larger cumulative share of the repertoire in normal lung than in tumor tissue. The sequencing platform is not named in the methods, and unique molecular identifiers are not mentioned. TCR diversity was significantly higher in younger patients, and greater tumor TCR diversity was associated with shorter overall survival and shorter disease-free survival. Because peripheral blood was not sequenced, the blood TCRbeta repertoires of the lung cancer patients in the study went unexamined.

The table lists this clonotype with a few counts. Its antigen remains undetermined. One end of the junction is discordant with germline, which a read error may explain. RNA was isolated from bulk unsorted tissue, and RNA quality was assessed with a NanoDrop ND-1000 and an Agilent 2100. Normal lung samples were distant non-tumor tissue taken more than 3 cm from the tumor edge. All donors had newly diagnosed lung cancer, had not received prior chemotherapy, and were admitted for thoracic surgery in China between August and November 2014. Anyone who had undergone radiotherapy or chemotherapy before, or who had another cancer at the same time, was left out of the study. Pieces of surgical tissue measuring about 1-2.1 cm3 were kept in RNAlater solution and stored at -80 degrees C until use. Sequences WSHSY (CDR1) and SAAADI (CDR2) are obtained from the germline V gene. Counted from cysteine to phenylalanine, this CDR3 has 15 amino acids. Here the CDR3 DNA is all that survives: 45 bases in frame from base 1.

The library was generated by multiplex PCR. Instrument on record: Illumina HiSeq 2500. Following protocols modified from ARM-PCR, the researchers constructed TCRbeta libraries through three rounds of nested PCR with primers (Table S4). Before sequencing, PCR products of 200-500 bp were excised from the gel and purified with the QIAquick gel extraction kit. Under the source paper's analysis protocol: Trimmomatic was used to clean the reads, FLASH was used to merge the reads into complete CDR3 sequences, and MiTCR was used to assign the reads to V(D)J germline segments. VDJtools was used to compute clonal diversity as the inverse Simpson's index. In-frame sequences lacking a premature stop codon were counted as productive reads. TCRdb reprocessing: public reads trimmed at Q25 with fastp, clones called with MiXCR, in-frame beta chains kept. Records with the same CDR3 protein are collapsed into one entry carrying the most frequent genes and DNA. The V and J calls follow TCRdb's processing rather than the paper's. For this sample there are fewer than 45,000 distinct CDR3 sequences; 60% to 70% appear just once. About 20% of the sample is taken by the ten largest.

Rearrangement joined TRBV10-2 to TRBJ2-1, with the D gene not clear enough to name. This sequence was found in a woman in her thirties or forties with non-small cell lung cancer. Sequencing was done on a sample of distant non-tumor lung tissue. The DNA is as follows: TGCGCCGGCAGTGAGGCTAGGTGGGTCTACAATGAGCAGTTCTTC. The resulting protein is CAGSEARWVYNEQFF.